This T cell receptor (beta chain) was profiled in a study of blood T cell repertoires in COVID-19. Study at large: Samples taken during acute and convalescent COVID-19 were collected in the United States, Italy and Spain. The analysed material was cDNA or gDNA that came from T cells, B-cell-depleted T cells, or PBMCs.

Authors' methods: Cell counts per sample came from amplifying reference gene primers. Some clones are missing from TCRdb's copy, which holds only in-frame ones; the method was immunoSEQ multiplex PCR. V, J and clone size are those of that table, while D and trimming were read from the DNA. The table records roughly 140,000 clones, roughly four fifths of them present only once. Trimming removed 1 base from V and 3 bases from J, with 16 bases in between. This CDR3 is 15 amino acids long. CDR1 is GTSNPN, CDR2 SVGIG, per germline (reference sequence). The receptor was isolated from a woman aged 80 or over in a cohort sampled during active or convalescent COVID-19. This chain uses TRBV30 with TRBJ2-7; maybe TRBD1 (7 bases). Sequencing was carried out using peripheral blood. CDR3 in DNA: TGTGCCTGGAGTGAGGGGACAGCGGGTAACTACGAGCAGTACTTC. Translating gives CAWSEGTAGNYEQYF.